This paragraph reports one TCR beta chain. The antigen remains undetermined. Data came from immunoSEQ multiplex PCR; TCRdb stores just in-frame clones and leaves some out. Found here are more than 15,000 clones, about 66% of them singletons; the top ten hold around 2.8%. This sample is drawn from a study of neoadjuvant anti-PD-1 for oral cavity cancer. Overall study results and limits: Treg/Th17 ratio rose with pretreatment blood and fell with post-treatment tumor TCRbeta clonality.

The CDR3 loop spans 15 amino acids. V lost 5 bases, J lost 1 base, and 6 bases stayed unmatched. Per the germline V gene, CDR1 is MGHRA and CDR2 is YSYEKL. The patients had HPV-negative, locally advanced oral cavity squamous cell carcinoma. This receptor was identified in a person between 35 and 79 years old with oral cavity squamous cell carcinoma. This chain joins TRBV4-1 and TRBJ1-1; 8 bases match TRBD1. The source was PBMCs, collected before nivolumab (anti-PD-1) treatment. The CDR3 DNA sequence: TGCGCCAGCAGCGGTCACAGGGGGACGAACACTGAAGCTTTCTTT. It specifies CASSGHRGTNTEAFF.